A single sample gave rise to the 14 T cell receptor beta chains below, sequenced in a study of CD8 T cells in ankylosing spondylitis. TCRdb re-called the 5' RACE reads through MiXCR, storing one row per CDR3 protein. The data hold under 950,000 distinct CDR3 sequences, with roughly 19% observed a single time. Study-level points and caveats: It appeared that ankylosing spondylitis blood was characterized by a TCR beta motif of several highly homologous variants.

Antigen specificity for these receptors is unknown. Sequencing was done on a sample of blood, either unsorted or a sorted T cell fraction (not recorded which). The receptors originated from a male donor with ankylosing spondylitis.

This clonotype was detected only a few times. The chain uses TRBV11-2 and TRBJ1-3; D gene uncertain. With 6 bases removed from V and 4 bases from J, the gap between germline ends came to 10 bases. Germline V lookup: CDR1 SGHAT, CDR2 FQNNGV. The CDR3 extends over 13 amino acids. The CDR3 bases are TGTGCCAGCAGGTCCCTGGGGGGAAACACCATATATTTT. Amino acids: CASRSLGGNTIYF. Full variable domain (outside the CDR3, taken from reference TRBV11-2 and TRBJ1-3): EAGVAQSPRYKIIEKRQSVAFWCNPISGHATLYWYQQILGQGPKLLIQFQNNGVVDDSQLPKDRFSAERLKGVDSTLKIQPAKLEDSAVYLCASRSLGGNTIYFGEGSWLTVV.

A few counts support this clonotype. This chain joins TRBV20-1 and TRBJ1-5; D is possibly TRBD1 (6 bases). V was shortened by 3 bases and J by 6 bases, with 12 bases between the two germline ends. Germline CDR1 reads DFQATT; CDR2 reads SNEGSKA (reference sequence). The CDR3 contains 13 residues. In DNA form, the CDR3 reads TGCAGTGCTAGTACAGGGTCCGGTCAGCCCCAGCATTTT. It translates to CSASTGSGQPQHF.

This clonotype occurred a few times. The chain has TRBV4-2 and TRBJ2-7, with TRBD1 as a possible D gene (6 bases). This CDR3 contains 16 residues. From germline, CDR1 is LGHNA and CDR2 YNFKEQ. V was shortened by 3 bases and J by 0 bases, with 15 bases between the two germline ends. CDR3 loop: CASSQHNRDASYEQYF. In DNA, the CDR3 is TGTGCCAGCAGCCAGCACAACAGGGATGCCTCCTACGAGCAGTACTTC.

This clonotype has just a few counts. The rearrangement uses TRBV2 and TRBJ1-1; D is unclear. With 1 base removed from V and 3 bases from J, the gap between germline ends came to 3 bases. Germline CDR1 SNHLY, CDR2 FYNNEI. The CDR3 consists of 12 residues. The CDR3 coding sequence is TGTGCCAGCAGTGAAGTAGACACTGAAGCTTTCTTT. It yields the protein CASSEVDTEAFF.

V usage is TRBV9 and J usage is TRBJ2-1; 10 nucleotides match TRBD2. The germline gives CDR1 SGDLS, CDR2 YYNGEE. The CDR3 runs 16 residues. Unmatched junction bases numbered 11, after V lost 4 bases and J lost 7 bases. CDR3 bases: TGTGCCAGCAGCCCTCTTCTAGCGGGAGCGAGTAATGAGCAGTTCTTC. Translated: CASSPLLAGASNEQFF.

V and J are TRBV7-2 and TRBJ1-1; 10 bases match TRBD1. Unmatched junction bases numbered 6, after V lost 5 bases and J lost 3 bases. This CDR3 is 15 amino acids long. Germline V CDR1 and CDR2: SGHTA, FQGNSA. The CDR3 DNA sequence: TGTGCCAGCAGCCCCTGGACAGGGGGGGACACTGAAGCTTTCTTT. It specifies CASSPWTGGDTEAFF.

The chain links TRBV29-1 to TRBJ2-1, with 12 bases that match TRBD2. The V segment lost 7 bases and the J segment 4 bases; nucleotides outside the gene matches: 20. The CDR3 has 19 amino acids. Germline CDR1 reads SQVTM; CDR2 reads ANQGSEA. The CDR3: CSAQFRASGRAPPYNEQFF. The CDR3 nucleotides are TGCAGCGCCCAATTTCGGGCTAGCGGGAGGGCCCCTCCTTACAATGAGCAGTTCTTC.

This clonotype was counted a few times. This chain joins TRBV29-1 and TRBJ2-3, with unresolved D. Germline CDR1 is SQVTM and CDR2 is ANQGSEA. This CDR3 is built from 12 residues. Trimming shortened V by 1 base and J by 9 bases, and 11 bases separated the two germline ends. CDR3 nucleotides: TGCAGCGTTGAAGGAGACTCCCAAACGCAGTATTTT. Translating it yields CSVEGDSQTQYF.

The chain links TRBV6-2 or TRBV6-3 to TRBJ1-5; D gene ambiguous. Germline CDR1 and CDR2: MNHEY and SVGEGT. V lost 0 bases to trimming and J lost 0 bases, with 12 bases between them. The CDR3 extends over 17 amino acids. The CDR3 loop is CASSYSIGEYSNQPQHF. In DNA, the CDR3 is TGTGCCAGCAGTTACTCGATTGGGGAGTATAGCAATCAGCCCCAGCATTTT.

This clonotype was observed a few times. The chain employs TRBV5-6 and TRBJ2-7; 8 bases are a match to TRBD1. Germline V CDR1 and CDR2: SGHDT, YYEEEE. V lost 5 bases and J lost 2; bases outside the gene matches: 9. The CDR3 sequence is 15 residues long. CDR3 nucleotides: TGTGCCAGCAGTCCCCGCAGGGGGCTTCCCTACGAGCAGTACTTC. Its translation is CASSPRRGLPYEQYF.

This clonotype has a handful of counts. The chain is built from TRBV20-1 and TRBJ1-1; D possibly corresponds to TRBD1 (5 bases). V lost 6 bases to trimming and J lost 1 base, with 18 bases between them. The CDR3 loop spans 15 amino acids. Germline V gene lookup returns CDR1 DFQATT and CDR2 SNEGSKA (reference sequence). CDR3 sequence: CSAPFGRGGNTEAFF. The CDR3 DNA sequence: TGCAGTGCCCCCTTTGGGAGGGGCGGGAACACTGAAGCTTTCTTT.

This clonotype has ten or more counts. The V and J genes are TRBV4-1 and TRBJ1-1; D gene unclear. V was cut by 4 bases and J by 0 bases, with 6 bases left in between. CDR1 is MGHRA and CDR2 is YSYEKL in the germline V gene. The CDR3 spans 13 residues. CDR3 DNA sequence: TGCGCCAGCAGCCCACGGTTGAACACTGAAGCTTTCTTT. It specifies CASSPRLNTEAFF.

This clonotype occurred a few times. The chain couples TRBV5-5 to TRBJ2-1; 10 positions match TRBD2. V lost 4 bases, J lost 5 bases, and 6 bases stayed unmatched. The CDR3 is 15 amino acids. Germline V gene data show CDR1 as SGHKS and CDR2 as YYEKEE (reference sequence). This CDR3 is CASSPSGSVNNEQFF. The CDR3 bases are TGTGCCAGCAGCCCTAGCGGGAGCGTAAACAATGAGCAGTTCTTC.

The chain combines TRBV9 with TRBJ2-5, with TRBD2 matching 9 bases. The CDR3 runs 16 residues. J was trimmed by 3 bases and V by 0 bases; bases with no gene match: 6. Germline CDR1 is SGDLS and CDR2 is YYNGEE. CDR3 region: CASSVGVAGVEETQYF. CDR3 bases: TGTGCCAGCAGCGTAGGGGTAGCGGGAGTGGAAGAGACCCAGTACTTC.